This T cell receptor (beta chain) derives from a study of technical replicates of blood from several donors. Here immunoSEQ multiplex PCR was the method, and the copy in TCRdb shows in-frame clones only, minus some. The sample holds about 56,000 clones; around 96% are singletons and the top ten take 3.1%. The CDR3 contains 16 residues. Germline CDR1 reads MNHEY; CDR2 reads SMNVEV (reference sequence). J was trimmed by 7 bases and V by 5 bases; bases with no gene match: 12. The V and J genes are TRBV27 and TRBJ2-1; 9 bases match TRBD2. The sequence derives from a human donor in good health. Some clones in this sample may be carry-over from other donors' samples. The specimen was PBMCs. As DNA, the CDR3 is TGTGCCAGCAGTCCAGGACTAGCGCTATTTAGGAATGAGCAGTTCTTC. Protein sequence: CASSPGLALFRNEQFF.